Listed here are 21 T cell receptor beta chains from one sample, sequenced in a study of blood T cell repertoires in COVID-19. Only in-frame clones appear in the TCRdb table, and some are missing; sequencing was by immunoSEQ multiplex PCR. The repertoire has 20,000 to 30,000 clones, around 83% of them found once; the top ten carry 7.5% to 9%. Source material: peripheral blood. These receptors were collected from a human donor in a cohort sampled during active COVID-19.

This chain uses TRBV12-5 with TRBJ2-3; no reliable D call. V dropped 4 bases and J dropped 0 bases, with 8 bases sitting between them. The CDR3 sequence is 14 residues long. Per the germline V gene, CDR1 is LGHNT and CDR2 is FRNRAP. DNA of the CDR3: TGTGCTAGTGGTTCCGGTCCTAGCACAGATACGCAGTATTTT. The encoded protein is CASGSGPSTDTQYF.

The genes are TRBV3-1 (or the pseudogene TRBV3-2) and TRBJ2-2, with TRBD2 matching 11 bases. This CDR3 has 18 amino acids. V gave up 3 bases and J gave up 1 base; unmatched junction bases: 7. From germline, CDR1 is LGHDT and CDR2 YNNKEL (reference sequence). CDR3 residues: CASSHTYTSGGNTGELFF. The CDR3 coding sequence is TGTGCCAGCAGCCACACCTACACTAGCGGGGGGAACACCGGGGAGCTGTTTTTT.

The chain recombines TRBV6-5 with TRBJ1-5; 8 nucleotides match TRBD1. With V trimmed by 6 bases and J by 8 bases, 12 bases remained unmatched. Germline V gene sequence: CDR1 MNHEY, CDR2 SVGAGI. The CDR3 extends over 15 amino acids. For the CDR3, the DNA is TGTGCCAGCAGGGGAGACAGGGGCGCTGGGGAGCCCCAGCATTTT. Protein product: CASRGDRGAGEPQHF.

The chain employs TRBV5-6 and TRBJ1-5; 9 bases line up with TRBD1. Germline CDR1 SGHDT, CDR2 YYEEEE. Trimming cost V 4 bases and J 0 bases; bases outside gene matches: 8. CDR3 size: 17 residues. CDR3 amino acids: CASSQGGTGFSNQPQHF. CDR3 nucleotides: TGTGCCAGCAGCCAGGGAGGGACAGGGTTTAGCAATCAGCCCCAGCATTTT.

CDR3 nucleotide sequence: TGTGCCAGCAGCCGGATAGGGGGACAGATGAACACTGAAGCTTTCTTT. Protein product: CASSRIGGQMNTEAFF. J is TRBJ1-1 and V is TRBV7-6, with TRBD1 matching over 7 bases. CDR1 is SGHVS and CDR2 is FNYEAQ in the germline V gene. Trimming took 5 bases from V and 0 from J; bases not matched to a gene: 9. The CDR3 totals 16 residues.

The genes are TRBV25-1 and TRBJ1-5, with 8 bases aligning to TRBD1. The CDR3 spans 13 residues. The germline gives CDR1 MGHDK, CDR2 SYGVNS. V shed 9 bases, J shed 0 bases, and the junction held 1 base outside the gene matches. The DNA for the CDR3 is TGTGCCAGGGGACAGGTTAGCAATCAGCCCCAGCATTTT. Translating gives CARGQVSNQPQHF.

The gene calls are TRBV4-3 and TRBJ2-3; perhaps TRBD1 as D (6 bases). Germline V gene lookup returns CDR1 LGHNA and CDR2 YSLEER. The CDR3 runs to 16 residues. V lost 0 bases and J lost 0, with 10 bases in between. The CDR3 nucleotides are TGCGCCAGCAGCCAAGATTTCAGGGGTAGCACAGATACGCAGTATTTT. Amino acid sequence: CASSQDFRGSTDTQYF.

The genes are TRBV5-8 and TRBJ1-1; 9 nucleotides align to TRBD1. CDR1 is SGHTS, CDR2 YDEGEE, per germline. There are 17 residues in the CDR3. After removal of 4 bases from V and 0 bases from J, the junction contained 10 bases not matched to a gene. CDR3 loop: CASSNPGQGLLNTEAFF. DNA of the CDR3: TGTGCCAGCAGCAATCCGGGACAGGGACTCCTGAACACTGAAGCTTTCTTT.

The gene calls are TRBV6-5 and TRBJ1-2; D is ambiguous. Looked up from germline, CDR1 is MNHEY and CDR2 is SVGAGI. The CDR3 extends over 13 amino acids. The V gene lost 2 bases and the J gene lost 8 bases, with 12 bases spanning the gap. The CDR3 DNA reads TGTGCCAGCAGTTACCTGAGGGATGGGGGCTACACCTTC. Protein product: CASSYLRDGGYTF.

Only one count was recorded for this clone. The rearrangement uses TRBV4-1 and TRBJ2-1; TRBD1 matches at 12 bases. The germline gives CDR1 MGHRA, CDR2 YSYEKL. After removal of 4 bases from V and 6 bases from J, the junction contained 10 bases not matched to a gene. There are 17 residues in the CDR3. The CDR3 loop is CASSRTTGTGGFNEQFF. CDR3 nucleotides: TGCGCCAGCAGCCGCACCACCGGGACAGGGGGCTTCAATGAGCAGTTCTTC.

V and J are TRBV28 and TRBJ2-3; D is perhaps TRBD1 (6 bases). This CDR3 spans 13 amino acids. Germline V gives CDR1 MDHEN, CDR2 SYDVKM. Trimming left V 6 bases short and J 0 bases short, with 7 bases between. CDR3 nucleotides: TGTGCCAGCAGCCAGGGGAGCACAGATACGCAGTATTTT. Protein sequence: CASSQGSTDTQYF.

This chain links TRBV28 with TRBJ2-1, with 9 bases aligning to TRBD2. Germline lookup yields CDR1 MDHEN and CDR2 SYDVKM. The CDR3 sequence is 12 residues long. With V trimmed by 5 bases and J by 13 bases, 6 bases remained unmatched. The CDR3: CASSKGLAEQFF. CDR3 DNA sequence: TGTGCCAGCAGTAAGGGACTAGCCGAACAGTTCTTC.

With regard to this clone: At one boundary the junction diverges from the germline segment, which might be a read error. The genes are TRBV6-2 or TRBV6-3 and TRBJ2-5, with 7 bases that match TRBD1. This CDR3 is 15 amino acids long. Germline assignment: CDR1 MNHEY and CDR2 SVGEGT. CDR3 amino acids: CASSYSQGQQETQYF. The CDR3, as DNA: TGTGCCAGCAGCTACTCCCAGGGACAGCAAGAGACCCAGTACTTC.

J is TRBJ2-3 and V is TRBV7-3, with 7 bases lining up with TRBD2. Germline CDR1 SGHTA, CDR2 FQGTGA. This CDR3 contains 18 residues. Trimming removed 1 base from V and 0 bases from J; junction bases left unmatched: 10. CDR3 loop: CASSLNPASGTSTDTQYF. DNA for the CDR3: TGTGCCAGCAGCTTAAACCCGGCTAGCGGAACTAGCACAGATACGCAGTATTTT.

The chain carries TRBV3-1 (or the pseudogene TRBV3-2) and TRBJ1-2; TRBD1 might be the D (5 bases). The CDR3 has 14 residues. Germline loops: CDR1 LGHDT, CDR2 YNNKEL (reference sequence). V was pared by 4 bases and J by 7 bases, with 16 bases between. CDR3 sequence: CASSRPPGTGGYTF. The CDR3 DNA reads as TGTGCCAGCAGCCGACCCCCAGGGACTGGTGGCTACACCTTC.

The CDR3 region has the DNA TGTGCCATCAGTGAGGTTCGGGTTGAAAAACTGTTTTTT. It encodes CAISEVRVEKLFF. The genes are TRBV10-3 and TRBJ1-4; no reliable D call. This CDR3 has 13 residues. V shed 2 bases and J shed 7 bases, with 8 bases lying between them. Germline CDR1 is ENHRY and CDR2 is SYGVKD.

V usage is TRBV7-9 and J usage is TRBJ1-6; the D gene is possibly TRBD1 (6 bases). The germline V gene encodes CDR1 SEHNR and CDR2 FQNEAQ (reference sequence). This CDR3 is 13 amino acids long. V was cut by 8 bases and J by 12 bases, with 17 bases left in between. The CDR3: CASHQGGIGPLHF. As DNA, the CDR3 is TGTGCCAGCCACCAAGGGGGTATAGGACCCCTCCACTTT.

The chain recombines TRBV4-3 with TRBJ2-1; 12 bases map to TRBD2. CDR3 size: 16 residues. Germline trimming cut 0 bases from V and 13 bases from J; bases unmatched to any gene: 10. From germline, CDR1 is LGHNA and CDR2 YSLEER. The CDR3 DNA sequence: TGCGCCAGCAGCCAAGATAGGGCTAGCGGGGGGGCCTACCAGTTCTTC. It codes for CASSQDRASGGAYQFF.

The J gene is TRBJ2-7, the V gene TRBV7-2; 10 bases line up with TRBD2. Per the germline V gene, CDR1 is SGHTA and CDR2 is FQGNSA. V was clipped by 5 bases and J by 3 bases; unmatched bases: 7. This CDR3 spans 15 amino acids. CDR3 nucleotide sequence: TGTGCCAGCAGCCTCACTAGCGGGGAGAGCTACGAGCAGTACTTC. Amino acid sequence: CASSLTSGESYEQYF. The full variable domain, rest sourced from reference TRBV7-2 and TRBJ2-7, is GAGVSQSPSNKVTEKGKDVELRCDPISGHTALYWYRQSLGQGLEFLIYFQGNSAPDKSGLPSDRFSAERTGGSVSTLTIQRTQQEDSAVYLCASSLTSGESYEQYFGPGTRLTVT.

The chain has TRBV10-3 and TRBJ2-1, with 11 nucleotides matching TRBD2. This CDR3 has 18 amino acids. Germline V lookup: CDR1 ENHRY, CDR2 SYGVKD. Trimming took 0 bases from V and 6 from J; bases not matched to a gene: 10. The CDR3 here is CAISESLGTSGVGNEQFF. CDR3 bases: TGTGCCATCAGTGAGTCGCTGGGGACTAGCGGAGTGGGCAATGAGCAGTTCTTC.

This clone appeared a single time. The rearrangement joins TRBV5-1 to TRBJ2-1; 11 bases are shared with TRBD2. CDR3 length: 15 amino acids. Germline V lookup: CDR1 SGHRS, CDR2 YFSETQ. Losses at the gene ends were 4 bases for V and 3 bases for J; bases not matched to a gene: 3. The CDR3 reads CASSNLAGGYNEQFF. CDR3 bases: TGCGCCAGCAGCAACCTAGCGGGGGGCTACAATGAGCAGTTCTTC.